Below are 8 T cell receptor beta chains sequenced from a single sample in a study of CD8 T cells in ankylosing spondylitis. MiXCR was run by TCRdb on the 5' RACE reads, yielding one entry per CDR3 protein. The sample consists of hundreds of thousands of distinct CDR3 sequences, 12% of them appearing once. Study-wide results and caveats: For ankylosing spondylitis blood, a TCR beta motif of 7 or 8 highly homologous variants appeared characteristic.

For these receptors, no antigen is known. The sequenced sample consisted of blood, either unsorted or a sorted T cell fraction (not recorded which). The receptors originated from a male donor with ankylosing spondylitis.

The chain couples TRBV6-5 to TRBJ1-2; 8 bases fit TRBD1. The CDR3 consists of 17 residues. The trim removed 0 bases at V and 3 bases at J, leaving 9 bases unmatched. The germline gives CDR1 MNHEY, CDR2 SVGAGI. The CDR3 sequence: CASSYSFWTTGDYGYTF. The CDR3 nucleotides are TGTGCCAGCAGTTACTCTTTCTGGACGACAGGGGACTATGGCTACACCTTC.

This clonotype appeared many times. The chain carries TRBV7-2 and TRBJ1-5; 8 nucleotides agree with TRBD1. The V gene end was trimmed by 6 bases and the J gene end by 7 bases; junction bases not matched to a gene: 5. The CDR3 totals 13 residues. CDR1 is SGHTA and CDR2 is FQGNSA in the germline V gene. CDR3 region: CASRQGVGQPQHF. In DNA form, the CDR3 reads TGTGCCAGCAGACAGGGGGTAGGCCAGCCCCAGCATTTT.

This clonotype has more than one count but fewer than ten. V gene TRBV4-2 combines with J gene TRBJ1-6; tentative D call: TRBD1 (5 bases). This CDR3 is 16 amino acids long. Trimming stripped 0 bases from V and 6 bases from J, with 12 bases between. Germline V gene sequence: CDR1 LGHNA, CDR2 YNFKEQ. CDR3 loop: CASSQDPMRGNSPLHF. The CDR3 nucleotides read TGTGCCAGCAGCCAAGATCCGATGAGGGGTAATTCACCCCTCCACTTT.

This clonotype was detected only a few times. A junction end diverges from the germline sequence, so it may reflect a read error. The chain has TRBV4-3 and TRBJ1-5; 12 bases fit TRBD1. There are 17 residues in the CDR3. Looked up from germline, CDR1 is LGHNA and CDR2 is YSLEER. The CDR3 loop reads CASSKEAGTGGFQPQHF. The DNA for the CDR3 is TGCGCCAGCAGCAAAGAGGCCGGGACAGGGGGCTTTCAGCCCCAGCATTTT.

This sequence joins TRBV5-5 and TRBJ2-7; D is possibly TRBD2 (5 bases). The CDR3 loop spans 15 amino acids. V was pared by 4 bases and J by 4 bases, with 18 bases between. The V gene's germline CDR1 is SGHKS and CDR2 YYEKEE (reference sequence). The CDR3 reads CASSSTSFPYYEQYF. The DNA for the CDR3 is TGTGCCAGCAGCAGTACTAGTTTTCCGTATTACGAGCAGTACTTC.

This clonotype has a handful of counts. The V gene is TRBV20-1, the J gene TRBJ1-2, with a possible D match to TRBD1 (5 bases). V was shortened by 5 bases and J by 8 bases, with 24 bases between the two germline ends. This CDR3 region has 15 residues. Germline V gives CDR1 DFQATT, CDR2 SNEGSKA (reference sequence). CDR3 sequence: CSAPQRQSDEGGYTF. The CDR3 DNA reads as TGCAGTGCTCCCCAACGACAGAGTGATGAAGGGGGCTACACCTTC.

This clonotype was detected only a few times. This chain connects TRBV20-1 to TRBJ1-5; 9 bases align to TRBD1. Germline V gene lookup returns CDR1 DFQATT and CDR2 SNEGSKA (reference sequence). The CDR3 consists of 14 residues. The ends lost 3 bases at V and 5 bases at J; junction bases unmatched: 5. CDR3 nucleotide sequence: TGCAGTGCTAGTCCGACAGGGGGAGATCAGCCCCAGCATTTT. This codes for CSASPTGGDQPQHF.

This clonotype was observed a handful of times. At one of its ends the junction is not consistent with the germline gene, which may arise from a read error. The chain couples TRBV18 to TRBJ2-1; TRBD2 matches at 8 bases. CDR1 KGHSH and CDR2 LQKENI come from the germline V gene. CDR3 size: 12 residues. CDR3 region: CASSPLGTSRFF. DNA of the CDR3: TGTGCCAGCTCGCCACTCGGGACTAGTAGGTTCTTC.